These T cell receptor beta chains were read from a single sample in a study of T cells in Graves' hyperthyroidism and ophthalmopathy. TCRdb reprocessed the multiplex PCR reads with MiXCR, giving one entry per CDR3 protein. In the table there are roughly 560,000 distinct CDR3 sequences, roughly 15% of which are singletons. What was sequenced was blood. The receptors stem from a woman in her thirties or forties with Graves' ophthalmopathy. Both conserved end residues are part of each CDR3. Each record gives: CDR3 DNA, CDR3 protein, CDR3 length, clone size, V gene, J gene, D gene. The D gene is left open where the match is weak. The listing skips clone size in some rows; elsewhere it reads once, few, many or a size class.

TGCAGTGCTATGCCGGGTAGCAATCAGCCCCAGCATTTT	CSAMPGSNQPQHF	13	many	TRBV20-1	TRBJ1-5	NA
TGTGCCAGCAGCTTAGTCGCGGGAGCGACAGATACGCAGTATTTT	CASSLVAGATDTQYF	15	few	TRBV11-1	TRBJ2-3	TRBD2
TGCGCCAGCAGCTTGGCTGCAGGGGACGGCTACACCTTC	CASSLAAGDGYTF	13	many	TRBV5-1	TRBJ1-2	NA
TGTGCCAGCAGAGAAGGGACAGCTGTTTATGGCTACACCTTC	CASREGTAVYGYTF	14	many	TRBV6-1	TRBJ1-2	TRBD1
TGTGCCAGCAGTTACATTGGGAATTTTAACTATGGCTACACCTTC	CASSYIGNFNYGYTF	15	many	TRBV6-2/TRBV6-3	TRBJ1-2	NA
TGTGCCAGCAGTTTAATGGGGTGGGGGAATCAGCCCCAGCATTTT	CASSLMGWGNQPQHF	15	many	TRBV27	TRBJ1-5	NA
TGTGCCATCAGTGGTGCAGGCTCTGGAAACACCATATATTTT	CAISGAGSGNTIYF	14	many	TRBV10-3	TRBJ1-3	NA
TGCGCCAGCACGCTAGGACTAGCGGGGCGCCTGGGCTACGAGCAGTACTTC	CASTLGLAGRLGYEQYF	17	few	TRBV5-1	TRBJ2-7	TRBD2
TGTGCCAGCAGTTTGAACACACGGGAGCAGTACTTC	CASSLNTREQYF	12	NA	TRBV6-5	TRBJ2-7	NA
TGTGCCAGCAGTTATGACGACGACTATGGCTACACCTTC	CASSYDDDYGYTF	13	NA	TRBV6-5	TRBJ1-2	NA
TGTGCCAGCAGGGGACTTACCTACGAGCAGTACTTC	CASRGLTYEQYF	12	few	TRBV3-1	TRBJ2-7	NA
TGCAGCGTCACTCGGGGCACTGAAGCTTTCTTT	CSVTRGTEAFF	11	NA	TRBV29-1	TRBJ1-1	NA
TGCAGCGTTAAGGACAGGGGGCACACTGAAGCTTTCTTT	CSVKDRGHTEAFF	13	many	TRBV29-1	TRBJ1-1	TRBD1
TGCAGTGCTAGAGATGCTAGGTCCTCATCCTACGAGCAGTACTTC	CSARDARSSSYEQYF	15	many	TRBV20-1	TRBJ2-7	NA
TGTGCCCTCACCTCACCCGGCCCGGAGGAGACCCAGTACTTC	CALTSPGPEETQYF	14	NA	TRBV10-3	TRBJ2-5	NA
TGTGCCAGCCGGCCCCGGGACAGGGGGCGAGATCAGCCCCAGCATTTT	CASRPRDRGRDQPQHF	16	many	TRBV6-1	TRBJ1-5	TRBD1
TGCGCCAGCAGCTTGGGGGTTCGGACTAGCTACGAGCAGTACTTC	CASSLGVRTSYEQYF	15	few	TRBV5-1	TRBJ2-7	TRBD2
TGTGCCAGCAGGGCAAAGGGACTAGTCTCCTACGAGCAGTACTTC	CASRAKGLVSYEQYF	15	NA	TRBV11-2	TRBJ2-7	TRBD2